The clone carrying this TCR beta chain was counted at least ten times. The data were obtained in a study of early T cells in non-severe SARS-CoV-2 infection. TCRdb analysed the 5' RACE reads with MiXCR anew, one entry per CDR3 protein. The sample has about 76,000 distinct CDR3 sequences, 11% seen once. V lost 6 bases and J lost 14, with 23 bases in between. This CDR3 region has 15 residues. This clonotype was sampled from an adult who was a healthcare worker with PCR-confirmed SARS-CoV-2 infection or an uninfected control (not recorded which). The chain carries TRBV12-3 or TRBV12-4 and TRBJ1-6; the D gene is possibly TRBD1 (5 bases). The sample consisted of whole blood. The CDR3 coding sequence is TGTGCCAGCAGGACCATTTCTACGGGGCTTTTGACCCTCCACTTT. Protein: CASRTISTGLLTLHF.